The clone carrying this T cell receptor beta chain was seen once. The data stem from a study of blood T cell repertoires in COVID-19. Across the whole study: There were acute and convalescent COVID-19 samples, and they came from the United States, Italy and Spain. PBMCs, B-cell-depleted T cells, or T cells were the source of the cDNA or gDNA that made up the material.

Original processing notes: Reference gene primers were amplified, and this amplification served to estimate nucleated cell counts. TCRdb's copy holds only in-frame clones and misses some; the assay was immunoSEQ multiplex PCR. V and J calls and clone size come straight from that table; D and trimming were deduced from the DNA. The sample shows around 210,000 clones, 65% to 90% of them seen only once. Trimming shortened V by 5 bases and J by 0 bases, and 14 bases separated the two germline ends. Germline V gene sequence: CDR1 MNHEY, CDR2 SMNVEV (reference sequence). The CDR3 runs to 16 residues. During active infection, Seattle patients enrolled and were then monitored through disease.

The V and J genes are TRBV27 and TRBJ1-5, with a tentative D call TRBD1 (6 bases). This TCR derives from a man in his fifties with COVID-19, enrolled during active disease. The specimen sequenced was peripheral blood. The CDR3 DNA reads TGTGCCAGCAGTATAAAGGGGGTTTCTAGCAATCAGCCCCAGCATTTT. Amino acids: CASSIKGVSSNQPQHF.